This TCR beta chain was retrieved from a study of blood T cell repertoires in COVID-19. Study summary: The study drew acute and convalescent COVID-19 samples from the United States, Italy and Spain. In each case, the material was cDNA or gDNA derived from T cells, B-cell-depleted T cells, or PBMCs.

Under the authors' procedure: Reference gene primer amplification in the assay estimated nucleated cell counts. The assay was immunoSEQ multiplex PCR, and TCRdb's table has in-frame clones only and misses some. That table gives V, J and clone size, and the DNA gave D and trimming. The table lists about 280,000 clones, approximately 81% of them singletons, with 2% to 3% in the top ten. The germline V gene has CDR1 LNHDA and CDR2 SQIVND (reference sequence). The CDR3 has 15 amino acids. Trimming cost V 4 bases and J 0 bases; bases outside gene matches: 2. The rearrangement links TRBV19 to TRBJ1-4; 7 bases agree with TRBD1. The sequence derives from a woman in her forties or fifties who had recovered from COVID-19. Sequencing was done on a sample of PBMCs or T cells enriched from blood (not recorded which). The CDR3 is CASSNDRATNEKLFF. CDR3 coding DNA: TGTGCCAGTAGTAACGACAGGGCAACTAATGAAAAACTGTTTTTT.